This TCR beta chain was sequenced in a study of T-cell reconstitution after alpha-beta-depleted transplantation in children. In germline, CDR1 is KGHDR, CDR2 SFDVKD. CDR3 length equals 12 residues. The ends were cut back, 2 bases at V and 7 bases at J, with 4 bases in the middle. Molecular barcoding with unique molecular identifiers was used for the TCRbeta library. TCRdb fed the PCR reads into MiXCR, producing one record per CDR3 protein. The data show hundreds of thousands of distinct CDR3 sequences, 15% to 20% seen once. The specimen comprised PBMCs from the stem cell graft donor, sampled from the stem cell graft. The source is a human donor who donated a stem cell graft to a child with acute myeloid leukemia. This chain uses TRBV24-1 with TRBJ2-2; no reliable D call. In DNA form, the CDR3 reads TGTGCCACCAGTGATTCGCTCGGGGAGCTGTTTTTT. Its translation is CATSDSLGELFF.